Each of the 29 T cell receptor beta chains below was sequenced from the same sample in a study of T cell responses to AZD1222 COVID-19 vaccine. The protocol was immunoSEQ multiplex PCR, while the TCRdb copy is restricted to in-frame clones and leaves out a portion. The table has approximately 300,000 clones, roughly 93% seen once; the top ten hold 0.5% to 0.7%. The sample consisted of peripheral blood, taken 28 days after the second AZD1222 dose. The source of these receptors is an adult who received the AZD1222 COVID-19 vaccine.

The chain links TRBV5-8 to TRBJ1-6, with D perhaps TRBD1 (5 bases). V dropped 9 bases and J dropped 7 bases, with 20 bases sitting between them. Germline V lookup: CDR1 SGHTS, CDR2 YDEGEE. The CDR3 is 15 amino acids. CDR3 nucleotide sequence: TGTGCCACCCAGCTCCCCCAGGGCTCAAATTCACCCCTCCACTTT. Translation: CATQLPQGSNSPLHF.

The chain combines TRBV9 with TRBJ1-2; possibly TRBD1 for D (5 bases). V gave up 5 bases and J gave up 4 bases, with 18 bases separating them. Germline loops: CDR1 SGDLS, CDR2 YYNGEE. The CDR3 is 15 residues long. The CDR3 DNA follows: TGTGCCAGCAGTCCAGACGCAGGGATAGGCTATGGCTACACCTTC. Protein product: CASSPDAGIGYGYTF.

The chain is built from TRBV3-1 (or the pseudogene TRBV3-2) and TRBJ2-2, with D unresolved. V lost 2 bases to trimming and J lost 6 bases, with 16 bases between them. This CDR3 is built from 16 residues. Germline-derived CDR1 and CDR2 are LGHDT and YNNKEL (reference sequence). This CDR3 reads CASSQPPGLVPGELFF. CDR3 DNA sequence: TGTGCCAGCAGCCAACCCCCCGGATTAGTTCCCGGGGAGCTGTTTTTT.

This clone came up once. The sample holds other DNA sequences that translate to the same CDR3. V is TRBV5-1 and J is TRBJ2-7; TRBD1 is a possible D gene (5 bases). This CDR3 contains 13 residues. V gave up 0 bases and J gave up 3 bases, with 7 bases separating them. Per the germline V gene, CDR1 is SGHRS and CDR2 is YFSETQ. The CDR3 spells CASSLGQSYEQYF. CDR3 bases: TGCGCCAGCAGCTTGGGACAGAGCTACGAGCAGTACTTC. The full variable domain, in which reference TRBV5-1 and TRBJ2-7 provide the parts outside the CDR3, is KAGVTQTPRYLIKTRGQQVTLSCSPISGHRSVSWYQQTPGQGLQFLFEYFSETQRNKGNFPGRFSGRQFSNSRSEMNVSTLELGDSALYLCASSLGQSYEQYFGPGTRLTVT.

This rearrangement joins TRBV5-1 to TRBJ2-1, with a possible D match to TRBD2 (5 bases). This CDR3 has 12 residues. Germline CDR1 SGHRS, CDR2 YFSETQ. Trimming removed 2 bases from V and 12 bases from J, with 12 bases in between. This CDR3 is CASSFTQEVQFF. DNA for the CDR3: TGCGCCAGCAGCTTCACTCAGGAGGTGCAGTTCTTC.

The V call is TRBV7-9, the J call TRBJ2-7, with 8 bases lining up with TRBD2. The CDR3 runs 15 residues. Trimming at V came to 6 bases and at J to 2 bases, leaving 9 bases not matched to a gene. Germline CDR1 reads SEHNR; CDR2 reads FQNEAQ (reference sequence). CDR3 residues: CASSFLAGRAYEQYF. In DNA form, the CDR3 reads TGTGCCAGCAGTTTCCTAGCCGGGAGGGCCTACGAGCAGTACTTC.

The V call is TRBV19, the J call TRBJ1-1, with D possibly being TRBD1 (5 bases). Trimming cost V 6 bases and J 4 bases, with 15 bases left between them. CDR1 is LNHDA and CDR2 is SQIVND in the germline V gene (reference sequence). The CDR3 spans 14 residues. CDR3 residues: CASRSRDLTTEAFF. The CDR3 DNA reads as TGTGCCAGTAGGTCCCGGGACCTTACCACTGAAGCTTTCTTT.

V gene TRBV5-4 combines with J gene TRBJ1-2, with a tentative D call TRBD1 (5 bases). The CDR3 spans 15 residues. Germline CDR1 SGHNT, CDR2 YYREEE (reference sequence). Trimming shortened V by 0 bases and J by 1 base, and 10 bases separated the two germline ends. Here the CDR3 reads CASSLGGGFNYGYTF. Written as DNA, the CDR3 is TGTGCCAGCAGCTTGGGCGGGGGTTTTAACTATGGCTACACCTTC. The entire variable domain, with the rest obtained from reference TRBV5-4 and TRBJ1-2, is as follows: ETGVTQSPTHLIKTRGQQVTLRCSSQSGHNTVSWYQQALGQGPQFIFQYYREEENGRGNFPPRFSGLQFPNYSSELNVNALELDDSALYLCASSLGGGFNYGYTFGSGTRLTVV.

This CDR3 is CASSPTGGYQHEQYF. CDR3 nucleotides: TGTGCCAGCAGCCCGACAGGGGGATATCAGCACGAGCAGTACTTC. This chain uses TRBV9 with TRBJ2-7, with TRBD1 identical over 9 bases. The length of the CDR3 is 15 residues. CDR1 and CDR2 (germline): SGDLS, YYNGEE. V lost 4 bases and J lost 5; bases outside the gene matches: 10. Complete variable domain (other parts from reference TRBV9 and TRBJ2-7): DSGVTQTPKHLITATGQRVTLRCSPRSGDLSVYWYQQSLDQGLQFLIQYYNGEERAKGNILERFSAQQFPDLHSELNLSSLELGDSALYFCASSPTGGYQHEQYFGPGTRLTVT.

The DNA for the CDR3 is TGTGCCAGTAGTATTTCCTTGGCAGGGGCTAGCAATCAGCCCCAGCATTTT. This translates into CASSISLAGASNQPQHF. V usage is TRBV19 and J usage is TRBJ1-5; tentative D call: TRBD1 (6 bases). V lost 3 bases, J lost 0 bases, and 15 bases lay in between. The V gene's germline CDR1 is LNHDA and CDR2 SQIVND (reference sequence). The CDR3 totals 17 residues.

The genes are TRBV18 and TRBJ1-1; no definite D call. The CDR3 is made up of 12 amino acids. The ends were cut back, 4 bases at V and 1 base at J, with 4 bases in the middle. The germline CDR1 and CDR2 sequences are KGHSH and LQKENI. CDR3 sequence (DNA): TGTGCCAGCTCACGGGAGAACACTGAAGCTTTCTTT. Its protein is CASSRENTEAFF.

The V gene is TRBV5-5, the J gene TRBJ1-5; D unclear. CDR1 SGHKS and CDR2 YYEKEE come from the germline V gene (reference sequence). This CDR3 spans 15 amino acids. V was clipped by 2 bases and J by 5 bases, with 14 bases between them. This CDR3 is CASSFGRPEDQPQHF. CDR3 nucleotides: TGTGCCAGCAGCTTCGGACGACCCGAGGATCAGCCCCAGCATTTT. Based on the CDR3 plus reference TRBV5-5 and TRBJ1-5, the full variable domain is DAGVTQSPTHLIKTRGQQVTLRCSPISGHKSVSWYQQVLGQGPQFIFQYYEKEERGRGNFPDRFSARQFPNYSSELNVNALLLGDSALYLCASSFGRPEDQPQHFGDGTRLSIL.

This chain's CDR3 is CASSSPYPVIQETQYF. In nucleotides, the CDR3 is TGTGCCAGCAGTTCACCATATCCTGTAATCCAAGAGACCCAGTACTTC. The V gene is TRBV28, the J gene TRBJ2-5; D uncertain. With 4 bases removed from V and 1 base from J, the gap between germline ends came to 16 bases. There are 16 residues in the CDR3. Germline lookup yields CDR1 MDHEN and CDR2 SYDVKM.

The genes are TRBV4-1 and TRBJ1-6, with 8 positions matching TRBD1. The V gene end was trimmed by 3 bases and the J gene end by 10 bases; junction bases not matched to a gene: 14. The CDR3 has 17 residues. Germline CDR1 is MGHRA and CDR2 is YSYEKL. CDR3 residues: CASSHPSSQGADSPLHF. DNA of the CDR3: TGCGCCAGCAGCCACCCATCCAGCCAGGGGGCGGACTCACCCCTCCACTTT.

The chain carries TRBV2 and TRBJ2-3, with no clear D. The CDR3 totals 12 residues. Germline loops: CDR1 SNHLY, CDR2 FYNNEI. V gave up 2 bases and J gave up 7 bases, with 7 bases separating them. The chain's CDR3 is CASSESSYTQYF. The CDR3, as DNA: TGTGCCAGCAGTGAATCCAGCTATACGCAGTATTTT.

The chain employs TRBV5-4 and TRBJ2-3, with D possibly matching TRBD2 (6 bases). V lost 1 base to trimming and J lost 0 bases, with 15 bases between them. Germline values: CDR1 SGHNT, CDR2 YYREEE (reference sequence). CDR3 length: 17 amino acids. As DNA, the CDR3 is TGTGCCAGCAGCTTGCCAGCCGCGGGGCCTAGCACAGATACGCAGTATTTT. As protein: CASSLPAAGPSTDTQYF.

The V call is TRBV27, the J call TRBJ1-1; perhaps TRBD1 as D (5 bases). This CDR3 has 15 residues. V lost 11 bases and J 2 bases, leaving 21 bases between the germline ends. Germline V CDR1 and CDR2: MNHEY, SMNVEV (reference sequence). The CDR3 is CASLRKGIGNTEAFF. The CDR3 DNA is TGTGCCTCGCTTCGTAAGGGGATTGGCAACACTGAAGCTTTCTTT.

V is TRBV24-1 and J is TRBJ2-7; no reliable D call. Germline CDR1 is KGHDR and CDR2 is SFDVKD. Trimming stripped 4 bases from V and 9 bases from J, with 12 bases between. This CDR3 contains 12 residues. Written as DNA, the CDR3 is TGTGCCACCAGTGAGCCCGGTGGGCGGCAGTACTTC. Translated, it gives CATSEPGGRQYF.

The rearrangement joins TRBV19 to TRBJ2-1, with D tentatively TRBD2 (5 bases). CDR1 is LNHDA, CDR2 SQIVND, per germline (reference sequence). The CDR3 covers 14 residues. Trimming removed 1 base from V and 8 bases from J, with 12 bases in between. The CDR3 region has the DNA TGTGCCAGTAGTATAGCCGCCGTCGGGGATGAGCAGTTCTTC. Residues: CASSIAAVGDEQFF.

V is TRBV5-1 and J is TRBJ1-2; 9 nucleotides agree with TRBD1. The CDR3 contains 13 residues. V lost 5 bases and J lost 8; bases outside the gene matches: 7. CDR1 and CDR2 (germline): SGHRS, YFSETQ. CDR3 sequence reads: CASSSTGGEGYTF. The CDR3 nucleotides are TGCGCCAGCAGTTCCACAGGGGGCGAAGGCTACACCTTC.

The J gene is TRBJ1-6, the V gene TRBV5-5, with unresolved D. The V and J ends lost 0 bases and 7 bases respectively, with 5 bases between them. From germline, CDR1 is SGHKS and CDR2 YYEKEE (reference sequence). This CDR3 region has 13 residues. The CDR3 reads CASSLVGNSPLHF. The CDR3 nucleotides read TGTGCCAGCAGCTTGGTCGGAAATTCACCCCTCCACTTT.

V is TRBV10-2 and J is TRBJ1-1; 8 bases fit TRBD1. CDR3 length: 14 amino acids. The ends lost 9 bases at V and 1 base at J; junction bases unmatched: 7. Looked up from germline, CDR1 is WSHSY and CDR2 is SAAADI. Here the CDR3 DNA reads TGCGCCAGTCAGTCCGGACAGGGGAACACTGAAGCTTTCTTT. This codes for CASQSGQGNTEAFF.

V gene TRBV2 combines with J gene TRBJ2-3; TRBD2 aligns across 10 bases. The CDR3 covers 15 residues. Germline values: CDR1 SNHLY, CDR2 FYNNEI. J gave up 0 bases and V 8 bases, and 5 bases lay outside the gene matches. The CDR3 here is CASGILAGSTDTQYF. The DNA of the CDR3 is TGTGCCAGCGGGATACTAGCGGGGAGCACAGATACGCAGTATTTT.

This sequence joins TRBV28 and TRBJ1-6; a possible D gene is TRBD1 (6 bases). Germline-derived CDR1 and CDR2 are MDHEN and SYDVKM. V lost 11 bases and J 0 bases, leaving 14 bases between the germline ends. This CDR3 has 15 amino acids. The CDR3 DNA reads as TGTGCCTCAACGGGGGCTAGCTCCTATAATTCACCCCTCCACTTT. It is translated as CASTGASSYNSPLHF.

CDR3 loop: CASSLTGTNTGELFF. The CDR3 DNA follows: TGTGCCAGCAGTTTAACAGGGACGAACACCGGGGAGCTGTTTTTT. The chain joins TRBV28 to TRBJ2-2; D is perhaps TRBD1 (6 bases). This CDR3 has 15 amino acids. Germline V gives CDR1 MDHEN, CDR2 SYDVKM. V lost 2 bases, J lost 0 bases, and 7 bases lay in between. The full variable domain, with the rest looked up from reference TRBV28 and TRBJ2-2, is DVKVTQSSRYLVKRTGEKVFLECVQDMDHENMFWYRQDPGLGLRLIYFSYDVKMKEKGDIPEGYSVSREKKERFSLILESASTNQTSMYLCASSLTGTNTGELFFGEGSRLTVL.

The chain recombines TRBV7-6 with TRBJ1-4; no firm D call. Germline V gives CDR1 SGHVS, CDR2 FNYEAQ. The CDR3 loop spans 15 amino acids. Trimming left V 1 base short and J 8 bases short, with 14 bases between. DNA for the CDR3: TGTGCCAGCAGCTTAGGGTCGGGCGGCGGGGAAAAACTGTTTTTT. The encoded protein is CASSLGSGGGEKLFF.

The CDR3 protein is CASNGGPGNYGYTF. The CDR3 bases are TGCGCCAGCAATGGAGGCCCGGGAAACTATGGCTACACCTTC. The chain recombines TRBV5-1 with TRBJ1-2; D not certain. With 6 bases removed from V and 2 bases from J, the gap between germline ends came to 14 bases. The CDR3 runs 14 residues. Germline CDR1 reads SGHRS; CDR2 reads YFSETQ.

The chain combines TRBV28 with TRBJ2-7; 9 bases align to TRBD1. CDR1 is MDHEN and CDR2 is SYDVKM in the germline V gene. There are 16 residues in the CDR3. The J segment lost 1 base and the V segment lost 4 bases, leaving 8 bases of the junction unmatched. CDR3 residues: CASSSSPGQGSYEQYF. In DNA, the CDR3 is TGTGCCAGCAGTTCCTCCCCGGGACAGGGATCCTACGAGCAGTACTTC.

The chain links TRBV5-1 to TRBJ2-5, with 10 bases lining up with TRBD2. The CDR3 is 16 residues long. The V and J ends lost 3 bases and 4 bases, in that order; junction bases with no gene match: 9. CDR1 and CDR2 from the germline V gene are SGHRS and YFSETQ. CDR3 bases: TGCGCCAGCAGCTATGATCCCCCTAGCGGGAGAGAGACCCAGTACTTC. Encoded protein: CASSYDPPSGRETQYF.